This paragraph reports one T cell receptor (beta chain). Its cognate antigen is unknown. This CDR3 contains 15 residues. V gave up 0 bases and J gave up 2 bases, with 8 bases separating them. Per germline, CDR1 LGHDT and CDR2 YNNKEL (reference sequence). Generated by immunoSEQ multiplex PCR, the TCRdb table keeps only in-frame clones and is missing some. Of tens of thousands of clones in the sample, approximately 83% are singletons; the top ten hold over 40%. This entry belongs to a study of T cell responses to AZD1222 COVID-19 vaccine. Study-wide results and limits: CD4 TCRs associated with vaccination spanned spike, dominating at 160-218 and 743-854.

Sample: peripheral blood, taken on day 0 of AZD1222 vaccination. V is TRBV3-1 (or the pseudogene TRBV3-2) and J is TRBJ2-1, with a possible D match to TRBD2 (5 bases). The clonotype comes from an adult in good health. This chain's CDR3 is CASSQDGGAYNEQFF. The CDR3 DNA reads TGTGCCAGCAGCCAAGATGGAGGCGCCTACAATGAGCAGTTCTTC.